A single sample gave rise to the 27 T cell receptor beta chains below, sequenced in a study of blood T cell repertoires in COVID-19. Assay used: immunoSEQ multiplex PCR; TCRdb lists only in-frame clones, some missing. The data show over 100,000 clones, over 80% seen once. Sample: peripheral blood. Receptors were obtained from a woman in her sixties or seventies with acute or convalescent COVID-19.

The CDR3 spells CSASNMAWGEGNQPQHF. The CDR3 nucleotides are TGCAGTGCTAGTAACATGGCGTGGGGGGAGGGCAATCAGCCCCAGCATTTT. The chain links TRBV20-1 to TRBJ1-5; TRBD1 might be the D (5 bases). This CDR3 has 17 amino acids. Germline V gene sequence: CDR1 DFQATT, CDR2 SNEGSKA (reference sequence). V was clipped by 3 bases and J by 2 bases, with 20 bases between them.

V and J are TRBV7-9 and TRBJ2-5, with 9 bases aligning to TRBD2. This CDR3 spans 15 amino acids. V shed 3 bases, J shed 1 base, and the junction held 3 bases outside the gene matches. The germline V gene encodes CDR1 SEHNR and CDR2 FQNEAQ (reference sequence). The CDR3, as DNA: TGTGCCAGCAGCTTGAGCGGGGGGTCCCAAGAGACCCAGTACTTC. Protein product: CASSLSGGSQETQYF. Full variable domain (remainder filled in from reference TRBV7-9 and TRBJ2-5): DTGVSQNPRHKITKRGQNVTFRCDPISEHNRLYWYRQTLGQGPEFLTYFQNEAQLEKSRLLSDRFSAERPKGSFSTLEIQRTEQGDSAMYLCASSLSGGSQETQYFGPGTRLLVL.

V gene TRBV19 combines with J gene TRBJ2-1; D remains ambiguous. The CDR3 has 10 amino acids. V lost 6 bases, J lost 5 bases, and 2 bases lay in between. Per the germline V gene, CDR1 is LNHDA and CDR2 is SQIVND (reference sequence). As DNA, the CDR3 is TGTGCCAGTAGCAACAATGAGCAGTTCTTC. This sequence encodes CASSNNEQFF. Drawing the rest from reference TRBV19 and TRBJ2-1, the complete variable domain is DGGITQSPKYLFRKEGQNVTLSCEQNLNHDAMYWYRQDPGQGLRLIYYSQIVNDFQKGDIAEGYSVSREKKESFPLTVTSAQKNPTAFYLCASSNNEQFFGPGTRLTVL.

The chain couples TRBV19 to TRBJ1-2, with a tentative D call TRBD1 (6 bases). V was trimmed by 5 bases and J by 3 bases, leaving 13 bases between them. Germline CDR1 is LNHDA and CDR2 is SQIVND (reference sequence). The CDR3 has 14 residues. The CDR3 region is CASSAQGRDYGYTF. CDR3 in DNA: TGTGCCAGTAGTGCACAGGGTAGGGACTATGGCTACACCTTC.

The chain has TRBV7-9 and TRBJ1-1; the D gene is possibly TRBD1 (5 bases). The length of the CDR3 is 13 residues. Trimming took 0 bases from V and 7 from J, leaving 9 bases between them. Germline V gene data show CDR1 as SEHNR and CDR2 as FQNEAQ (reference sequence). In DNA form, the CDR3 reads TGTGCCAGCAGCTTAGCTGGGGCCCATGAAGCTTTCTTT. Amino acid sequence: CASSLAGAHEAFF.

This rearrangement joins TRBV2 to TRBJ1-2; D remains ambiguous. V dropped 1 base and J dropped 3 bases, with 6 bases sitting between them. Germline assignment: CDR1 SNHLY and CDR2 FYNNEI. The CDR3 runs to 13 residues. In DNA, the CDR3 is TGTGCCAGCAGTGAAGGGCAGGACTATGGCTACACCTTC. This sequence encodes CASSEGQDYGYTF.

The chain joins TRBV19 to TRBJ2-7; 11 nucleotides agree with TRBD2. Germline V gives CDR1 LNHDA, CDR2 SQIVND (reference sequence). The CDR3 extends over 15 amino acids. After removal of 6 bases from V and 2 bases from J, the junction contained 6 bases not matched to a gene. Written as DNA, the CDR3 is TGTGCCAGTAGACCCGGGACTAGCGGCCCCTACGAGCAGTACTTC. As protein: CASRPGTSGPYEQYF.

The chain recombines TRBV5-1 with TRBJ2-3, with a possible D match to TRBD1 (5 bases). This CDR3 is built from 15 residues. Germline CDR1 SGHRS, CDR2 YFSETQ. V lost 4 bases to trimming and J lost 0 bases, with 12 bases between them. As DNA, the CDR3 is TGCGCCAGCAGCGTGACAGTTCTCAGCACAGATACGCAGTATTTT. This gives the protein CASSVTVLSTDTQYF.

The chain combines TRBV4-2 with TRBJ1-2, with TRBD1 identical over 9 bases. J was trimmed by 8 bases and V by 0 bases; bases with no gene match: 7. Per germline, CDR1 LGHNA and CDR2 YNFKEQ. The length of the CDR3 is 15 residues. The CDR3 nucleotides read TGTGCCAGCAGCCAAGATATCGGACAGGGGAGGGGCTACACCTTC. As protein: CASSQDIGQGRGYTF.

The chain is built from TRBV5-1 and TRBJ2-7; 7 bases fit TRBD1. The CDR3 totals 14 residues. Germline V CDR1 and CDR2: SGHRS, YFSETQ. V lost 3 bases, J lost 2 bases, and 5 bases stayed unmatched. This chain's CDR3 is CASSSDRVTYEQYF. CDR3 sequence (DNA): TGCGCCAGCAGCTCAGACAGGGTCACCTACGAGCAGTACTTC.

This chain uses TRBV20-1 with TRBJ2-5, with 11 bases lining up with TRBD2. Germline lookup yields CDR1 DFQATT and CDR2 SNEGSKA (reference sequence). The CDR3 totals 15 residues. The V gene end was trimmed by 3 bases and the J gene end by 5 bases; junction bases not matched to a gene: 8. The CDR3 DNA reads TGCAGTGCTAGTCGTAGCGGGGGGGCCTCGGAGACCCAGTACTTC. Residues: CSASRSGGASETQYF.

This chain connects TRBV9 to TRBJ2-3, with 15 bases fitting TRBD2. The CDR3 contains 18 residues. V shed 4 bases, J shed 3 bases, and the junction held 9 bases outside the gene matches. CDR1 is SGDLS, CDR2 YYNGEE, per germline. CDR3 coding DNA: TGTGCCAGCAGCTCCGGGAGGGGACTAGCGGGGGGAACAGATACGCAGTATTTT. Residues: CASSSGRGLAGGTDTQYF.

V and J are TRBV15 and TRBJ2-3; D is perhaps TRBD1 (6 bases). Germline V gene lookup returns CDR1 LNHNV and CDR2 YYDKDF (reference sequence). This CDR3 comprises 14 residues. The V and J ends lost 3 bases and 7 bases respectively, with 14 bases between them. DNA of the CDR3: TGTGCCACCAGCAGCCCCCGAAGGGACAATACGCAGTATTTT. Amino acids: CATSSPRRDNTQYF.

The gene calls are TRBV29-1 and TRBJ2-1; TRBD1 is a possible D gene (5 bases). The CDR3 covers 13 residues. V lost 7 bases and J 6 bases, leaving 16 bases between the germline ends. Germline CDR1 reads SQVTM; CDR2 reads ANQGSEA. The chain's CDR3 is CSASGMGLNEQFF. CDR3 nucleotides: TGCAGCGCCTCCGGAATGGGGCTCAATGAGCAGTTCTTC.

This clone has only a few counts. The J gene is TRBJ1-1, the V gene TRBV5-1; D gene uncertain. The CDR3 consists of 15 residues. Trimming shortened V by 3 bases and J by 0 bases, and 12 bases separated the two germline ends. CDR1 is SGHRS and CDR2 is YFSETQ in the germline V gene. For the CDR3, the DNA is TGCGCCAGCAGCTCCGCCAGGCAGATGAACACTGAAGCTTTCTTT. Translating it yields CASSSARQMNTEAFF.

The V call is TRBV6-5, the J call TRBJ2-7; maybe TRBD1 (6 bases). CDR3 length: 12 amino acids. Germline V CDR1 and CDR2: MNHEY, SVGAGI. Trimming took off 6 bases at V and 3 bases at J, with 9 bases between the two ends. The CDR3 bases are TGTGCCAGCAGCTGGACAGACTACGAGCAGTACTTC. Its translation: CASSWTDYEQYF.

V is TRBV2 and J is TRBJ2-7; D might be TRBD2 (5 bases). Germline V lookup: CDR1 SNHLY, CDR2 FYNNEI. The CDR3 has 12 amino acids. The V end lost 6 bases, the J end lost 3 bases, and 9 bases lay between the germline ends. The CDR3 DNA sequence: TGTGCCAGCAGCCCGGGAAACTACGAGCAGTACTTC. Translating it yields CASSPGNYEQYF. Variable domain in full (rest from reference TRBV2 and TRBJ2-7): EPEVTQTPSHQVTQMGQEVILRCVPISNHLYFYWYRQILGQKVEFLVSFYNNEISEKSEIFDDQFSVERPDGSNFTLKIRSTKLEDSAMYFCASSPGNYEQYFGPGTRLTVT.

The genes are TRBV10-3 and TRBJ1-1, with D perhaps matching TRBD1 (5 bases). The V end lost 10 bases, the J end lost 10 bases, and 25 bases lay between the germline ends. The CDR3 extends over 14 amino acids. Germline loops: CDR1 ENHRY, CDR2 SYGVKD. The CDR3 DNA sequence: TGTGCCACCTTGGACCGGGGGAGTCCGAGTCCAGCTTTCTTT. This gives the protein CATLDRGSPSPAFF.

This clone was observed a few times. The V and J genes are TRBV2 and TRBJ1-1, with 11 bases aligning to TRBD1. CDR3 size: 18 residues. The germline gives CDR1 SNHLY, CDR2 FYNNEI. The V gene end was trimmed by 5 bases and the J gene end by 5 bases; junction bases not matched to a gene: 16. For the CDR3, the DNA is TGTGCCAGCAGTCTTAGGGTGATTGGACAGGGGGCGAAAACTGAAGCTTTCTTT. Amino acid sequence: CASSLRVIGQGAKTEAFF. The whole variable domain, remainder taken from reference TRBV2 and TRBJ1-1, is EPEVTQTPSHQVTQMGQEVILRCVPISNHLYFYWYRQILGQKVEFLVSFYNNEISEKSEIFDDQFSVERPDGSNFTLKIRSTKLEDSAMYFCASSLRVIGQGAKTEAFFGQGTRLTVV.

V is TRBV5-1 and J is TRBJ2-7; D is ambiguous. Per the germline V gene, CDR1 is SGHRS and CDR2 is YFSETQ. V lost 4 bases and J 1 base, leaving 15 bases between the germline ends. CDR3 size: 15 residues. The CDR3 loop is CASSAGRPASYEQYF. CDR3 coding DNA: TGCGCCAGCAGCGCCGGCAGGCCGGCGTCCTACGAGCAGTACTTC.

DNA of the CDR3: TGCGCCAGCAGCTTGGAATGGCCCGCGGACTATGGCTACACCTTC. Its protein is CASSLEWPADYGYTF. The rearrangement joins TRBV5-1 to TRBJ1-2; D remains unclear. The germline CDR1 and CDR2 sequences are SGHRS and YFSETQ. V lost 0 bases to trimming and J lost 3 bases, with 12 bases between them. This CDR3 region has 15 residues. The whole variable domain, filled in from reference TRBV5-1 and TRBJ1-2, reads KAGVTQTPRYLIKTRGQQVTLSCSPISGHRSVSWYQQTPGQGLQFLFEYFSETQRNKGNFPGRFSGRQFSNSRSEMNVSTLELGDSALYLCASSLEWPADYGYTFGSGTRLTVV.

This chain links TRBV3-1 (or the pseudogene TRBV3-2) with TRBJ2-5, with D hard to call. The CDR3 loop spans 12 amino acids. V lost 3 bases and J 5 bases, leaving 7 bases between the germline ends. CDR1 is LGHDT, CDR2 YNNKEL, per germline (reference sequence). In DNA, the CDR3 is TGTGCCAGCAGCCAGAGGCTGGAGACCCAGTACTTC. This encodes CASSQRLETQYF.

CDR3 loop: CASSRDRSEKLFF. CDR3 nucleotide sequence: TGTGCCAGTAGCAGGGACAGAAGTGAAAAACTGTTTTTT. V is TRBV19 and J is TRBJ1-4, with 7 bases that match TRBD1. The J segment lost 7 bases and the V segment lost 6 bases, leaving 5 bases of the junction unmatched. The CDR3 loop spans 13 amino acids. Germline-derived CDR1 and CDR2 are LNHDA and SQIVND (reference sequence). Looking up the rest from reference TRBV19 and TRBJ1-4 gives the full variable domain: DGGITQSPKYLFRKEGQNVTLSCEQNLNHDAMYWYRQDPGQGLRLIYYSQIVNDFQKGDIAEGYSVSREKKESFPLTVTSAQKNPTAFYLCASSRDRSEKLFFGSGTQLSVL.

The CDR3 nucleotides read TGTGCCAGCAGCTCCACAGGGGCCTCGAATGAAAAACTGTTTTTT. Translation gives CASSSTGASNEKLFF. The rearrangement uses TRBV7-2 and TRBJ1-4; TRBD1 aligns across 7 bases. This CDR3 is 15 amino acids long. J gave up 5 bases and V 4 bases, and 7 bases lay outside the gene matches. Per germline, CDR1 SGHTA and CDR2 FQGNSA.

This clone showed up just a few times. The V and J genes are TRBV7-9 and TRBJ1-4; 9 nucleotides align to TRBD1. Trimming removed 5 bases from V and 6 bases from J; junction bases left unmatched: 13. The CDR3 has 17 amino acids. Germline V gene lookup returns CDR1 SEHNR and CDR2 FQNEAQ (reference sequence). The CDR3 loop is CASSRRGAQGADEKLFF. The CDR3, as DNA: TGTGCCAGCAGCCGGAGGGGCGCACAGGGGGCGGATGAAAAACTGTTTTTT.

The chain joins TRBV15 to TRBJ2-7, with D possibly TRBD2 on 5 matching bases. The V end lost 3 bases, the J end lost 7 bases, and 16 bases lay between the germline ends. This CDR3 contains 14 residues. Germline V lookup: CDR1 LNHNV, CDR2 YYDKDF (reference sequence). CDR3 DNA sequence: TGTGCCACCAGCAGGCGGACCTGGTCGGGGGAGCAGTACTTC. It translates to CATSRRTWSGEQYF.

The V and J genes are TRBV5-4 and TRBJ2-7; D perhaps matches TRBD1 (6 bases). V was shortened by 2 bases and J by 5 bases, with 14 bases between the two germline ends. The CDR3 runs to 14 residues. Germline V gives CDR1 SGHNT, CDR2 YYREEE (reference sequence). The CDR3, as DNA: TGTGCCAGCAGCTTTCAACAGGGAATCCACGAGCAGTACTTC. It yields the protein CASSFQQGIHEQYF.